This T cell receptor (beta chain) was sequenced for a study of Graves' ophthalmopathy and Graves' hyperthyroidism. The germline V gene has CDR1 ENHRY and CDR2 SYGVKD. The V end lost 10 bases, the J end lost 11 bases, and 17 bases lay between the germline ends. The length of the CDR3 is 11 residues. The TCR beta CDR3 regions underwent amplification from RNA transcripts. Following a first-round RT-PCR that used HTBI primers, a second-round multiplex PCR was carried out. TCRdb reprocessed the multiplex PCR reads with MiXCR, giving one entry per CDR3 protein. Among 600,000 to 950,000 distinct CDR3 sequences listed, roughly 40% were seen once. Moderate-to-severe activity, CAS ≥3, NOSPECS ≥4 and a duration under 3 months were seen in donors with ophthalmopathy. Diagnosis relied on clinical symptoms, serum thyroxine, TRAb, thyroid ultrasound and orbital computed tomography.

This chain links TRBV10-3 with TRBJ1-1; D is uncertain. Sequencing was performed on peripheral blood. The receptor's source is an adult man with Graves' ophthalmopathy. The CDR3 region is CATEQSSGAFF. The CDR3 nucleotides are TGTGCCACCGAACAGAGCTCTGGGGCTTTCTTT.